This T cell receptor (beta chain) was recovered during a study of CD8 T cells in Susac syndrome (dated by TCRdb to the late 2010s). Some background on the complete study: The study used repertoire sequencing to test whether antigen drove CD8+ T cell activation and differentiation in Susac syndrome. The clonality of the CD8+ T cell repertoire was compared across 11 to 12 healthy donors, about 14 Susac syndrome patients and around 16 multiple sclerosis patients. Overall results and qualifications from the work: The study acknowledged that relatively few individuals were included in the TCR sequencing and HLA analysis.

RNA was extracted using the RNeasy kit, and roughly 0.45 to 1 microgram was reverse transcribed with random hexamers. The immunoSEQ multiplex PCR assay, covering 54 Vbeta and 13 Jbeta segments, was used to amplify TCR beta CDR3 regions. To correct PCR amplification bias, a synthetic template baseline was used for both primer optimization and computational correction. From the authors' description of their analysis: Reads were annotated to V, D and J genes per IMGT and analyzed with immunoSEQ Analyzer, keeping only productive sequences. To calculate clonality, Shannon entropy was normalized by log2 of the number of productive unique sequences and then subtracted from one. For each patient and control, public and private clones were evaluated within the 100 most prevalent clones. A clone was defined as Susac-specific if it was absent from the healthy and MS cohorts, from some 980 published viral clones and from other ImmuneACCESS disease sequences. TCRdb cleaned the public reads at Q25 with fastp, built clones with MiXCR and kept in-frame beta chains. One record per CDR3 amino acid sequence lists the most common genes and DNA. Here the V and J calls rest on TCRdb's processing, not on the authors' analysis. The sample table contains about 120,000 distinct CDR3 sequences; only one count was recorded for less than 95% of them. The ten largest clones represent approximately 0.13% of the sample.

The CDR3 runs 15 residues from the cysteine to the phenylalanine. Only CDR3 DNA remains: 45 bases, in frame from the first base. Based on the germline V gene (reference sequence), the CDR1 and CDR2 sequences are LNHNV and YYDKDF. Unmatched junction bases come to 13, with V trimmed by 9 bases and J by 4 bases. In the case of this clonotype: What this receptor recognizes is not known. Per-base quality was not reported, and no clone a single base away is much larger than it.

High-throughput TCR beta sequencing profiled peripheral blood CD8+ and CD4+ T cells from healthy donors, Susac syndrome patients and multiple sclerosis patients. Healthy donors were age- and sex-matched controls. Bulk CD8+ and CD4+ T cells were purified by magnetic negative isolation, while CD8+ TEMRA cells were enriched using FACS. Blood was collected in EDTA tubes and processed within 24 hours, with PBMCs isolated through density gradient centrifugation. PBMCs intended for TCR sequencing were cryopreserved in liquid nitrogen and were subsequently thawed in a 37 degrees C water bath. A purity of at least 90% was achieved for sorted or isolated CD4+, CD8+ and CD8+ TEMRA cells.

This receptor chain uses TRBV15 and TRBJ2-3, and TRBD1 matches 7 of the central bases. Sequenced material: CD8+ T cells from PBMCs. This TCR derives from a human donor in good health. The DNA sequence is TGTGCCACTATGAGAGGGGGCGCTTCTTCAGATACGCAGTATTTT. Its protein reads: CATMRGGASSDTQYF.